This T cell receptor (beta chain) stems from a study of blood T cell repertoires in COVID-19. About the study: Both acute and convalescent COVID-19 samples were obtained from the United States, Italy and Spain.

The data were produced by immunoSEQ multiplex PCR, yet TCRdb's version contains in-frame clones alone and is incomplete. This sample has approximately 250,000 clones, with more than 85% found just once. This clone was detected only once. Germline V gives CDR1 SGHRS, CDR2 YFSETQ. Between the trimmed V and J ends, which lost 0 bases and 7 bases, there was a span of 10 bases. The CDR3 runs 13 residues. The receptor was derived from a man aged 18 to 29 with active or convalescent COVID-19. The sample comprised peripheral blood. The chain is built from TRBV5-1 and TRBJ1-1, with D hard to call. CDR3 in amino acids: CASSLVPTGEAFF. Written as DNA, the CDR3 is TGCGCCAGCAGCTTGGTACCGACGGGTGAAGCTTTCTTT.